These T cell receptor beta chains were read from a single sample in a study of blood T cell repertoires in COVID-19. The method was immunoSEQ multiplex PCR; TCRdb's version includes in-frame clones alone and lacks a portion of them. The data show 200,000 or so clones, approximately 80% seen once. The sample taken for sequencing was peripheral blood. The receptors were gathered from a human donor in a cohort sampled during active COVID-19. Each CDR3 is given with its conserved first and last residue.

V gene	CDR3 protein
TRBV2	CASSLPGQGSGKLFF
TRBV3-1/TRBV3-2	CASSRDSKFQPQHF
TRBV4-2	CASSPRTSGNMLQETQYF
TRBV27	CASSFLWGAGANVLTF
TRBV5-1	CASSQGQGTDTQYF
TRBV5-1	CASSFGQGSYNEQFF
TRBV6-6	CASSYDFNTGELFF
TRBV28	CASSSAGTGAVEAFF
TRBV7-9	CASKGGAGANVLTF
TRBV30	CAWSVLVKAGTSWGIGYTF
TRBV7-9	CASSLRDRGPLEETQYF
TRBV3-1/TRBV3-2	CASSPRSTYGYTF
TRBV18	CASSPSNTGELFF
TRBV3-1/TRBV3-2	CASSPLRPGELFF
TRBV9	CASSPGTGQNIQYF
TRBV19	CASTPGRGAEQYF
TRBV6-5	CASSIQTVSTDTQYF
TRBV28	CASDGTSGTEAFF
TRBV5-1	CASSRQGDGYTF
TRBV3-1/TRBV3-2	CASSQEITGTEQYF
TRBV10-3	CAISDPVTDTQYF
TRBV6-5	CASRSQGRNQPQHF
TRBV12-3/TRBV12-4	CASTPQPNTEAFF
TRBV7-2	CASSLEAGTGRGYTF
TRBV5-1	CASGTRTGAYSGANVLTF
TRBV2	CASSPTTSFGGYTF
TRBV2	CASKGTSLETQYF
TRBV2	CASNRGQGGIADTQYF
TRBV27	CASSLMGAGQQETQYF
TRBV7-9	CASSPPPGGLYEQYF
TRBV6-2/TRBV6-3	CASSTYPLQGCGYTF
TRBV5-1	CASSLIRGQGAFVGNTEAFF
TRBV20-1	CSAPTSRQQYF
TRBV7-9	CASSNRGREKLFF
TRBV29-1	CSASTSGASTDTQYF